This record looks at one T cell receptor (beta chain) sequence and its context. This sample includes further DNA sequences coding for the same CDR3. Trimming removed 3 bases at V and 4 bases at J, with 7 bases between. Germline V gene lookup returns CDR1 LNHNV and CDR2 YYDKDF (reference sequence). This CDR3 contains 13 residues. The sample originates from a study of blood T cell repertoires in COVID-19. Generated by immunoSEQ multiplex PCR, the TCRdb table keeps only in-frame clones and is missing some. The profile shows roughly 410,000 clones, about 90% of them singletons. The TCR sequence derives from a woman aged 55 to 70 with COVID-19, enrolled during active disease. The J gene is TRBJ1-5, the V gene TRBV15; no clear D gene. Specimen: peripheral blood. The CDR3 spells CATSREKNQPQHF. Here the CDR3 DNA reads TGTGCCACCAGCAGGGAGAAAAATCAGCCCCAGCATTTT.